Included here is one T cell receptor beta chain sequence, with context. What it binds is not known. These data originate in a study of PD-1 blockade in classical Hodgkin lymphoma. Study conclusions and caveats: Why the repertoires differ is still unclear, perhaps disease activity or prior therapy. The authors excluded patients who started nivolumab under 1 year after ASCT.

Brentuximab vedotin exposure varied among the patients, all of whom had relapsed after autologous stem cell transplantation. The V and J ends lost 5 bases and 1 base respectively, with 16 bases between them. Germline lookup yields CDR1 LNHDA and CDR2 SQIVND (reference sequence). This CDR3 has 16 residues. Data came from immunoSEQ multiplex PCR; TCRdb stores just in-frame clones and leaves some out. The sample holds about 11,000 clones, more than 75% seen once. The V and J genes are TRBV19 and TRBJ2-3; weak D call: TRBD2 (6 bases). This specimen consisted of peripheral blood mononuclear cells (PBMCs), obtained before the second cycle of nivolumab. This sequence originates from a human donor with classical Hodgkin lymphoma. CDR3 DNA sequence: TGTGCCAGTAGTGGGCGGGACCCCACTGGCACAGATACGCAGTATTTT. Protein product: CASSGRDPTGTDTQYF. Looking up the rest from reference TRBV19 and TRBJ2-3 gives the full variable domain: DGGITQSPKYLFRKEGQNVTLSCEQNLNHDAMYWYRQDPGQGLRLIYYSQIVNDFQKGDIAEGYSVSREKKESFPLTVTSAQKNPTAFYLCASSGRDPTGTDTQYFGPGTRLTVL.